This T cell receptor (beta chain) emerged from a study of beta chain features in type 1 diabetes. Study overall: Nearly 110,000,000 sorted cells were examined across all samples.

This clone was seen only a few times. Its specificity is not known. General study points: Type 1 diabetes patients had VDJ junctions that carried fewer insertions and more deletions.

This CDR3 is 18 amino acids long. Between the trimmed V and J ends, which lost 7 bases and 2 bases, there was a span of 28 bases. The germline CDR1 and CDR2 sequences are SQVTM and ANQGSEA. The whole isolated RNA underwent reverse transcription, so sequencing captured expressed TCRB transcripts. Sequencing used immunoSEQ multiplex PCR; TCRdb keeps in-frame clones, though not all of them. Among 150,000 to 190,000 clones listed, 11% were seen once. Donors contributed one heparinised blood draw apiece, averaging about 116 mL. CD4+ cells of the naive, central memory, regulatory and stem cell-like memory types were sorted via CD45RO/CCR7/CD25/CD127/CD95/CD27.

Sequencing input: central memory CD4+ T cells from blood. The TCR sequence derives from a man between 18 and 29 years old in good health. This chain links TRBV29-1 with TRBJ2-3; possibly TRBD1 for D (7 bases). The CDR3 nucleotides are TGCAGCGCGGTGGACAGGAGGGGGCACGTAGGATTCACAGATACGCAGTATTTT. It yields the protein CSAVDRRGHVGFTDTQYF.